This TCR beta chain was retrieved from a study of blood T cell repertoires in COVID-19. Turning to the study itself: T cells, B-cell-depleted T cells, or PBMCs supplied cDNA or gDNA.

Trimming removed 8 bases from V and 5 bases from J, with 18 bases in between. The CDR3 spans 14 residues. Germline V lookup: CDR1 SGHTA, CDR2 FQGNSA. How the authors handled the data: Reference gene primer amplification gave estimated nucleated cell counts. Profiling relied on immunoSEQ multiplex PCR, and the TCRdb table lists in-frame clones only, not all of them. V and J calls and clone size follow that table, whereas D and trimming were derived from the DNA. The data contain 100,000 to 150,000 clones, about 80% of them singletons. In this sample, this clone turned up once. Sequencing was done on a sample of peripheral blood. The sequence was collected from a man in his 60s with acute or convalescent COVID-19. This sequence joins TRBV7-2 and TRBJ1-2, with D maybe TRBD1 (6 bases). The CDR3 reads CASSPGGHTYGYTF. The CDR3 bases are TGTGCCAGCTCCCCGGGGGGCCATACTTATGGCTACACCTTC.